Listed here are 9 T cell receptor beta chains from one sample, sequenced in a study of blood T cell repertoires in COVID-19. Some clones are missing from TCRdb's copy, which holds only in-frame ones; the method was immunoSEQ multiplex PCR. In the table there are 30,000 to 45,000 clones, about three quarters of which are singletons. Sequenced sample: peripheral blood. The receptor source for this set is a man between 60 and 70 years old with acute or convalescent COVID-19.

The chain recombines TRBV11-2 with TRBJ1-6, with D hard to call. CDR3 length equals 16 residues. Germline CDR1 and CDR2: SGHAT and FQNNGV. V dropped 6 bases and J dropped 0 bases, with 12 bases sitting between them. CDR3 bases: TGTGCCAGCAGAAAAGCGGGGAGCTCCTATAATTCACCCCTCCACTTT. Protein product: CASRKAGSSYNSPLHF.

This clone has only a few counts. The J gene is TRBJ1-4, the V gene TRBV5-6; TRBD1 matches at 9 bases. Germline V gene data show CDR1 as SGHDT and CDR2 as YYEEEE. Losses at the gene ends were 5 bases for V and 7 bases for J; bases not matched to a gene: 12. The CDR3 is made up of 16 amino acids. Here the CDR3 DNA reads TGTGCCAGCAGGCTTATGGCTCGGACAGGGGTTGAAAAACTGTTTTTT. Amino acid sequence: CASRLMARTGVEKLFF.

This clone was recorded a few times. CDR3 sequence: CASSPGSGRTGELFF. Here the CDR3 DNA reads TGTGCCAGCAGCCCAGGTAGCGGGAGAACCGGGGAGCTGTTTTTT. The chain recombines TRBV4-2 with TRBJ2-2, with 9 nucleotides matching TRBD2. V dropped 4 bases and J dropped 5; count of bases not matched to a gene: 5. CDR1 and CDR2 from the germline V gene are LGHNA and YNFKEQ. This CDR3 contains 15 residues.

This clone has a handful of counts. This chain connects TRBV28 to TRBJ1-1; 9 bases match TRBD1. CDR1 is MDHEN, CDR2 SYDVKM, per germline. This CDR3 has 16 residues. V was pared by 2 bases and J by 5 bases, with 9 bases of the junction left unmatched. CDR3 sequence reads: CASSLGTGTIRTEAFF. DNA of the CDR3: TGTGCCAGCAGTTTAGGGACAGGGACTATACGAACTGAAGCTTTCTTT. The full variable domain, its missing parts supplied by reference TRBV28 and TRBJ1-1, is DVKVTQSSRYLVKRTGEKVFLECVQDMDHENMFWYRQDPGLGLRLIYFSYDVKMKEKGDIPEGYSVSREKKERFSLILESASTNQTSMYLCASSLGTGTIRTEAFFGQGTRLTVV.

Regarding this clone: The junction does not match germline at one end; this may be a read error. The chain's CDR3 is CASSLAPSGRAGGVF. The CDR3 DNA reads TGTGCCAGCAGCTTAGCGCCTAGCGGGAGGGCCGGCGGGGTCTTC. The rearrangement uses TRBV7-2 and TRBJ2-1, with 12 bases matching TRBD2. The CDR3 totals 15 residues. Germline V gene sequence: CDR1 SGHTA, CDR2 FQGNSA.

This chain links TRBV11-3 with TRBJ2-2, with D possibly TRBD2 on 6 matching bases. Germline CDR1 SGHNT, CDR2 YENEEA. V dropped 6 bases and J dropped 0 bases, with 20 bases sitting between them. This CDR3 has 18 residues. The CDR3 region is CASSPWPRRASNTGELFF. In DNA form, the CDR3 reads TGTGCCAGCAGTCCCTGGCCAAGGAGGGCTTCGAACACCGGGGAGCTGTTTTTT.

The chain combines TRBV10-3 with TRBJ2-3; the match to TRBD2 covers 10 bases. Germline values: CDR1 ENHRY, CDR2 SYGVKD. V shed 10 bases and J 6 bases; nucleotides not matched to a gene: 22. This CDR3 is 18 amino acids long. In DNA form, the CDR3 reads TGTGCCACACTGGATAATGCGGGACTAGCGATCGAGACGGATACGCAGTATTTT. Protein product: CATLDNAGLAIETDTQYF.

The CDR3, as DNA: TGCGCCAGCAGCCCATTCCTAGCGGGAGGGGGGGATACGCAGTATTTT. This encodes CASSPFLAGGGDTQYF. This chain links TRBV4-3 with TRBJ2-3; TRBD2 aligns across 12 bases. The CDR3 totals 16 residues. Trimming at V came to 4 bases and at J to 6 bases, leaving 8 bases not matched to a gene. Per the germline V gene, CDR1 is LGHNA and CDR2 is YSLEER.

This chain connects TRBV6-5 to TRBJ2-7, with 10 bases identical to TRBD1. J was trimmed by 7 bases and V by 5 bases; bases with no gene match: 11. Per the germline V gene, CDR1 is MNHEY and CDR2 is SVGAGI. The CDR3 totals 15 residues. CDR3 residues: CASSTAPGTGVEQYF. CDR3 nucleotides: TGTGCCAGCAGTACCGCGCCCGGGACAGGGGTGGAGCAGTACTTC.